Listed below are T cell receptor beta chains from one sample, sequenced in a study of blood T cell repertoires in COVID-19. Clones were read by immunoSEQ multiplex PCR, and TCRdb kept only the in-frame ones, dropping some. In the table there are about 180,000 clones, roughly 80% of which are singletons. Material: PBMCs or T cells enriched from blood (not recorded which). All receptors come from a man aged 55 to 69 who had been exposed to COVID-19. CDR3s include the opening cysteine and the closing phenylalanine or tryptophan. Each record gives: clone size, D gene, J gene, V gene, CDR3 protein, CDR3 DNA. D genes are given only for firm matches. Clone size appears in some rows only: once, few, many, or a class for an expanded clone.

abundance: few
d_gene: -
j_gene: TRBJ2-2
v_gene: TRBV9
CDR3aa: CASSLLPRDGELFF
CDR3nt: TGTGCCAGCAGCCTGCTGCCCCGGGACGGGGAGCTGTTTTTT

abundance: -
d_gene: TRBD1
j_gene: TRBJ1-3
v_gene: TRBV5-1
CDR3aa: CASSRDSLSGNTIYF
CDR3nt: TGCGCCAGCAGCCGGGACAGCCTCTCTGGAAACACCATATATTTT

abundance: -
d_gene: -
j_gene: TRBJ1-1
v_gene: TRBV11-3
CDR3aa: CASSLRDTEAFF
CDR3nt: TGTGCCAGCAGCCTAAGAGACACTGAAGCTTTCTTT

abundance: -
d_gene: -
j_gene: TRBJ1-2
v_gene: TRBV24-1
CDR3aa: CATSDPLKNYGYTF
CDR3nt: TGTGCCACCAGTGATCCCCTTAAAAACTATGGCTACACCTTC

abundance: -
d_gene: -
j_gene: TRBJ2-7
v_gene: TRBV10-3
CDR3aa: CAISPRSYEQYF
CDR3nt: TGTGCCATCAGTCCTAGATCCTACGAGCAGTACTTC

abundance: -
d_gene: -
j_gene: TRBJ1-6
v_gene: TRBV6-5
CDR3aa: CASSYSPEYSPLHF
CDR3nt: TGTGCCAGCAGTTACTCCCCCGAGTATTCACCCCTCCACTTT

abundance: -
d_gene: -
j_gene: TRBJ1-2
v_gene: TRBV6-5
CDR3aa: CASSYQGQGSRGGYTF
CDR3nt: TGTGCCAGCAGTTACCAGGGGCAGGGCTCGCGAGGTGGCTACACCTTC

abundance: -
d_gene: TRBD2
j_gene: TRBJ2-7
v_gene: TRBV4-2
CDR3aa: CASSRERGPTYEQYF
CDR3nt: TGTGCCAGCAGCCGGGAGCGGGGACCAACCTACGAGCAGTACTTC

abundance: -
d_gene: -
j_gene: TRBJ2-2
v_gene: TRBV5-1
CDR3aa: CASRDTDPNTGELFF
CDR3nt: TGCGCCAGCAGGGACACAGACCCGAACACCGGGGAGCTGTTTTTT

abundance: -
d_gene: -
j_gene: TRBJ1-3
v_gene: TRBV10-3
CDR3aa: CAISRSGNTIYF
CDR3nt: TGTGCCATCAGCCGGTCTGGAAACACCATATATTTT

abundance: -
d_gene: TRBD1
j_gene: TRBJ2-7
v_gene: TRBV30
CDR3aa: CAWSLVRTGGSYEQYF
CDR3nt: TGTGCCTGGAGTCTCGTTCGGACAGGGGGATCCTACGAGCAGTACTTC

abundance: -
d_gene: -
j_gene: TRBJ2-7
v_gene: TRBV27
CDR3aa: CASSSKTRATSYEQYF
CDR3nt: TGTGCCAGCAGTTCAAAAACTAGGGCGACATCCTACGAGCAGTACTTC

abundance: -
d_gene: TRBD2
j_gene: TRBJ2-5
v_gene: TRBV7-3
CDR3aa: CASSLWGRGLGKDPETQYF
CDR3nt: TGTGCCAGCAGCTTATGGGGCCGGGGACTAGGAAAAGACCCAGAGACCCAGTACTTC

abundance: -
d_gene: -
j_gene: TRBJ2-6
v_gene: TRBV5-1
CDR3aa: CASSSGLLPGANVLTF
CDR3nt: TGCGCCAGCAGCTCGGGACTCCTACCCGGGGCCAACGTCCTGACTTTC

abundance: -
d_gene: TRBD2
j_gene: TRBJ2-1
v_gene: TRBV4-2
CDR3aa: CASSQAGTSAYNEQFF
CDR3nt: TGTGCCAGCAGCCAAGCCGGGACTAGCGCATACAATGAGCAGTTCTTC

abundance: -
d_gene: TRBD2
j_gene: TRBJ2-3
v_gene: TRBV7-9
CDR3aa: CASTLEAGGPDTQYF
CDR3nt: TGTGCCAGCACCCTAGAAGCGGGAGGTCCAGATACGCAGTATTTT

abundance: once
d_gene: -
j_gene: TRBJ1-4
v_gene: TRBV6-1
CDR3aa: CASREGQLLPGTNEKLFF
CDR3nt: TGTGCCAGCAGGGAAGGACAGCTTTTACCCGGAACTAATGAAAAACTGTTTTTT

abundance: -
d_gene: TRBD1
j_gene: TRBJ1-6
v_gene: TRBV7-9
CDR3aa: CASSLGGQGNSPLHF
CDR3nt: TGTGCCAGCAGCTTAGGGGGACAGGGGAATTCACCCCTCCACTTT

abundance: -
d_gene: -
j_gene: TRBJ2-7
v_gene: TRBV27
CDR3aa: CASSFLQGSEQYF
CDR3nt: TGTGCCAGCAGTTTCCTACAGGGAAGCGAGCAGTACTTC

abundance: once
d_gene: TRBD1
j_gene: TRBJ1-2
v_gene: TRBV18
CDR3aa: CASSRPGQGNYGYTF
CDR3nt: TGTGCCAGCTCACGACCGGGACAGGGCAACTATGGCTACACCTTC

abundance: -
d_gene: TRBD1
j_gene: TRBJ1-2
v_gene: TRBV20-1
CDR3aa: CSAGTDYGYTF
CDR3nt: TGCAGTGCTGGGACAGACTATGGCTACACCTTC

abundance: -
d_gene: TRBD1
j_gene: TRBJ2-1
v_gene: TRBV30
CDR3aa: CAWSEGAPGNEQFF
CDR3nt: TGTGCCTGGAGTGAGGGGGCACCTGGAAATGAGCAGTTCTTC

abundance: -
d_gene: -
j_gene: TRBJ2-7
v_gene: TRBV5-4
CDR3aa: CASRNAADSYEQYF
CDR3nt: TGTGCCAGCAGAAACGCCGCAGATTCCTACGAGCAGTACTTC

abundance: -
d_gene: -
j_gene: TRBJ1-3
v_gene: TRBV15
CDR3aa: CATSRGTGSDGNTIYF
CDR3nt: TGTGCCACCAGCAGGGGTACAGGGTCAGATGGAAACACCATATATTTT

abundance: -
d_gene: -
j_gene: TRBJ2-7
v_gene: TRBV29-1
CDR3aa: CSVVQGTYEQYF
CDR3nt: TGCAGCGTTGTACAGGGCACTTACGAGCAGTACTTC

abundance: -
d_gene: TRBD1
j_gene: TRBJ1-4
v_gene: TRBV19
CDR3aa: CASSFVQGVYEKLFF
CDR3nt: TGTGCCAGTAGCTTCGTTCAGGGGGTCTATGAAAAACTGTTTTTT

abundance: -
d_gene: -
j_gene: TRBJ2-5
v_gene: TRBV7-9
CDR3aa: CASSLVVALEETQYF
CDR3nt: TGTGCCAGCAGCTTAGTCGTAGCGCTCGAAGAGACCCAGTACTTC

abundance: -
d_gene: TRBD1
j_gene: TRBJ1-2
v_gene: TRBV6-5
CDR3aa: CASSYGTVGRGGYTF
CDR3nt: TGTGCCAGCAGTTACGGGACAGTGGGACGGGGTGGCTACACCTTC

abundance: -
d_gene: TRBD1
j_gene: TRBJ1-2
v_gene: TRBV27
CDR3aa: CASRNTGGTYGYTF
CDR3nt: TGTGCCAGCAGAAACACAGGGGGCACCTATGGCTACACCTTC

abundance: -
d_gene: -
j_gene: TRBJ2-3
v_gene: TRBV24-1
CDR3aa: CATSEAGLGTDTQYF
CDR3nt: TGTGCCACCAGTGAAGCAGGGTTGGGCACAGATACGCAGTATTTT

abundance: -
d_gene: TRBD2
j_gene: TRBJ2-7
v_gene: TRBV10-3
CDR3aa: CAISLAEGTYEQYF
CDR3nt: TGTGCCATCAGTCTAGCGGAAGGGACCTACGAGCAGTACTTC

abundance: many
d_gene: -
j_gene: TRBJ2-3
v_gene: TRBV11-3
CDR3aa: CASSSGQPSTDTQYF
CDR3nt: TGTGCCAGCAGCAGCGGACAGCCTAGCACAGATACGCAGTATTTT

abundance: -
d_gene: -
j_gene: TRBJ1-2
v_gene: TRBV7-3
CDR3aa: CASRGEDGYTF
CDR3nt: TGTGCCAGCCGAGGAGAGGATGGCTACACCTTC

abundance: -
d_gene: -
j_gene: TRBJ2-5
v_gene: TRBV11-3
CDR3aa: CASSSKETQYF
CDR3nt: TGTGCCAGCAGCTCTAAAGAGACCCAGTACTTC

abundance: -
d_gene: -
j_gene: TRBJ2-7
v_gene: TRBV6-5
CDR3aa: CASSPADSYEQYF
CDR3nt: TGTGCCAGCAGTCCAGCGGACTCCTACGAGCAGTACTTC

abundance: -
d_gene: TRBD2
j_gene: TRBJ2-3
v_gene: TRBV14
CDR3aa: CASSPSGLTDTQYF
CDR3nt: TGTGCCAGCAGCCCTAGCGGCCTCACAGATACGCAGTATTTT

abundance: -
d_gene: -
j_gene: TRBJ1-2
v_gene: TRBV18
CDR3aa: CASSPDAGGYTF
CDR3nt: TGTGCCAGCTCTCCCGATGCGGGCGGCTACACCTTC

abundance: once
d_gene: -
j_gene: TRBJ2-7
v_gene: TRBV6-5
CDR3aa: CASSYSQTIYEQYF
CDR3nt: TGTGCCAGCAGTTACTCCCAGACTATCTACGAGCAGTACTTC

abundance: -
d_gene: -
j_gene: TRBJ1-2
v_gene: TRBV28
CDR3aa: CASSDTIQGGLGGYTF
CDR3nt: TGTGCCAGCAGTGACACGATTCAGGGTGGGCTGGGGGGCTACACCTTC

abundance: few
d_gene: -
j_gene: TRBJ1-5
v_gene: TRBV2
CDR3aa: CASRGQGGQPQHF
CDR3nt: TGTGCCAGCAGAGGGCAGGGCGGTCAGCCCCAGCATTTT

abundance: -
d_gene: TRBD1
j_gene: TRBJ1-1
v_gene: TRBV11-2
CDR3aa: CASSLNTGVTEAFF
CDR3nt: TGTGCCAGCAGCTTAAATACAGGGGTCACTGAAGCTTTCTTT

abundance: -
d_gene: -
j_gene: TRBJ2-2
v_gene: TRBV7-2
CDR3aa: CASSLGQNTGELFF
CDR3nt: TGTGCCAGCAGCTTGGGACAAAACACCGGGGAGCTGTTTTTT

abundance: -
d_gene: -
j_gene: TRBJ1-4
v_gene: TRBV7-2
CDR3aa: CASSLGGVNEKLFF
CDR3nt: TGTGCCAGCAGCTTGGGCGGGGTGAATGAAAAACTGTTTTTT

abundance: few
d_gene: -
j_gene: TRBJ1-1
v_gene: TRBV27
CDR3aa: CASSLRGAGAEAFF
CDR3nt: TGTGCCAGCAGTTTACGGGGGGCTGGAGCTGAAGCTTTCTTT

abundance: -
d_gene: TRBD2
j_gene: TRBJ2-3
v_gene: TRBV4-2
CDR3aa: CASSQGLAGFTDTQYF
CDR3nt: TGTGCCAGCAGCCAAGGGCTAGCGGGCTTCACAGATACGCAGTATTTT

abundance: once
d_gene: TRBD1
j_gene: TRBJ1-1
v_gene: TRBV7-9
CDR3aa: CASSLDPGQGGTEAFF
CDR3nt: TGTGCCAGCAGCTTAGACCCGGGACAGGGGGGGACTGAAGCTTTCTTT

abundance: -
d_gene: -
j_gene: TRBJ1-1
v_gene: TRBV11-3
CDR3aa: CASSFGQRLNTEAFF
CDR3nt: TGTGCCAGCAGCTTTGGACAGAGACTGAACACTGAAGCTTTCTTT

abundance: -
d_gene: TRBD1
j_gene: TRBJ1-6
v_gene: TRBV5-1
CDR3aa: CASSLGQGNSPLHF
CDR3nt: TGCGCCAGCAGCTTGGGACAGGGGAATTCACCCCTCCACTTT